This TCR beta chain stems from a study of human CD8 memory T cell subsets. By UMI-labeled 5' RACE, the TCR beta libraries were made. TCRdb re-called the 5' RACE reads and shows each CDR3 protein once, DNA omitted. Its clone listing holds 19,000 or so distinct CDR3 sequences. CDR3 size: 14 residues. CDR1 and CDR2 from the germline V gene are GTSNPN and SVGIG (reference sequence). For this clonotype: The antigen is undetermined.

Enriched by negative magnetic separation, total CD8+ T cells were obtained. Study conclusions and caveats: Effector memory cells lacked the similarly high diversity that stem-like memory and precursor exhausted T cells had.

The sample taken for sequencing was CD8+ stem-like memory T cells (TSCM and TCM) sorted from PBMCs. The subset: stem-like memory CD8 T cells (TSTEM), CCR7+ PD-1- TIGIT-. The sequence derives from a human donor in good health. The rearrangement uses TRBV30 and TRBJ2-7; TCRdb's assignment of TRBD1 cannot be checked, as there is no DNA. The CDR3 sequence is CAWSPGQGSYEQYF.